A selection of T cell receptor beta chains follows, all from one sample in a study of blood T cells in healthy people across ages. MiXCR, run by TCRdb on the 5' RACE reads, gives a single entry per CDR3 protein. There are roughly 1,500,000 distinct CDR3 sequences in the sample; roughly 32% occur only once, and roughly 10% lies in the top ten. Sequencing input: blood. The receptors come from a woman in her 30s in good health. Both conserved end residues are part of each CDR3. A D gene is named only where the DNA matches it firmly. Clone size, where shown, is once, few, many, or a class for clones that have expanded.

D gene: -; clone size: -; J gene: TRBJ2-5; V gene: TRBV6-1; CDR3 protein: CASSVRSETQYF; CDR3 DNA: TGTGCCAGCAGTGTGAGGTCGGAGACCCAGTACTTC
D gene: -; clone size: -; J gene: TRBJ2-2; V gene: TRBV12-3/TRBV12-4; CDR3 protein: CASMVTNTGELFF; CDR3 DNA: TGTGCCAGCATGGTCACGAACACCGGGGAGCTGTTTTTT
D gene: -; clone size: -; J gene: TRBJ2-1; V gene: TRBV7-2; CDR3 protein: CASSLAAGRYEQFF; CDR3 DNA: TGTGCCAGCAGCTTAGCGGCAGGGCGGTATGAGCAGTTCTTC
D gene: -; clone size: many; J gene: TRBJ2-3; V gene: TRBV7-9; CDR3 protein: CASSRGQSTDTQYF; CDR3 DNA: TGTGCCAGCAGCCGCGGACAGTCCACAGATACGCAGTATTTT
D gene: -; clone size: -; J gene: TRBJ2-7; V gene: TRBV5-1; CDR3 protein: CASKAASMSSYEQYF; CDR3 DNA: TGCGCCAGCAAAGCCGCGTCAATGAGCTCCTACGAGCAGTACTTC
D gene: TRBD1; clone size: few; J gene: TRBJ2-3; V gene: TRBV4-1; CDR3 protein: CASSQSGQGSDTQYF; CDR3 DNA: TGCGCCAGCAGCCAGTCGGGACAGGGATCAGATACGCAGTATTTT
D gene: -; clone size: -; J gene: TRBJ1-1; V gene: TRBV4-2; CDR3 protein: CASSQGERATEAFF; CDR3 DNA: TGTGCCAGCAGCCAAGGGGAGCGTGCCACTGAAGCTTTCTTT
D gene: -; clone size: -; J gene: TRBJ2-3; V gene: TRBV5-1; CDR3 protein: CASSLGGKGSTDTQYF; CDR3 DNA: TGCGCCAGCAGCTTGGGAGGGAAAGGGAGCACAGATACGCAGTATTTT
D gene: -; clone size: once; J gene: TRBJ1-2; V gene: TRBV3-1; CDR3 protein: CASSQELGFDGYTF; CDR3 DNA: TGTGCCAGCAGCCAAGAGTTAGGGTTTGATGGCTACACCTTC
D gene: -; clone size: -; J gene: TRBJ1-1; V gene: TRBV7-3; CDR3 protein: CASSAGRGTGTEAFF; CDR3 DNA: TGTGCCAGCAGCGCCGGACGGGGTACCGGCACTGAAGCTTTCTTT
D gene: -; clone size: -; J gene: TRBJ1-5; V gene: TRBV12-3/TRBV12-4; CDR3 protein: CASSLSRPRGRQPQHF; CDR3 DNA: TGTGCCAGCAGTTTAAGCCGGCCCAGGGGACGTCAGCCCCAGCATTTT
D gene: -; clone size: -; J gene: TRBJ2-1; V gene: TRBV4-1; CDR3 protein: CASSQDGGRYNEQFF; CDR3 DNA: TGCGCCAGCAGCCAAGATGGCGGACGCTACAATGAGCAGTTCTTC
D gene: -; clone size: -; J gene: TRBJ2-7; V gene: TRBV27; CDR3 protein: CASSPITAYEQYF; CDR3 DNA: TGTGCCAGCAGCCCAATCACGGCCTACGAGCAGTACTTC
D gene: -; clone size: -; J gene: TRBJ2-3; V gene: TRBV20-1; CDR3 protein: CSATTYSTDTQYF; CDR3 DNA: TGCAGTGCCACAACCTACAGCACAGATACGCAGTATTTT